Listed here is a single T cell receptor beta chain. In the authors' workflow: By means of reference gene primer amplification, nucleated cell counts were estimated. Assay: immunoSEQ multiplex PCR; the TCRdb copy retains only in-frame clones and omits some. The V and J calls and clone size were taken over from that table, and D and trimming were inferred from the DNA. The table includes some 83,000 clones, 75% to 90% detected once. This entry comes from a study of blood T cell repertoires in COVID-19. Turning to the study itself: Sources were T cells, B-cell-depleted T cells, or PBMCs; the material itself was cDNA or gDNA.

CDR1 is SGHKS, CDR2 YYEKEE, per germline (reference sequence). The ends lost 0 bases at V and 9 bases at J; junction bases unmatched: 10. The length of the CDR3 is 17 residues. This chain uses TRBV5-5 with TRBJ2-1; TRBD1 matches at 12 bases. The sequence derives from a man aged 55 to 70 with active or convalescent COVID-19. The sequenced material came from peripheral blood. The CDR3 sequence: CASSLAGGTGGEGEQFF. The CDR3 region has the DNA TGTGCCAGCAGCTTGGCCGGTGGGACAGGGGGCGAGGGTGAGCAGTTCTTC.